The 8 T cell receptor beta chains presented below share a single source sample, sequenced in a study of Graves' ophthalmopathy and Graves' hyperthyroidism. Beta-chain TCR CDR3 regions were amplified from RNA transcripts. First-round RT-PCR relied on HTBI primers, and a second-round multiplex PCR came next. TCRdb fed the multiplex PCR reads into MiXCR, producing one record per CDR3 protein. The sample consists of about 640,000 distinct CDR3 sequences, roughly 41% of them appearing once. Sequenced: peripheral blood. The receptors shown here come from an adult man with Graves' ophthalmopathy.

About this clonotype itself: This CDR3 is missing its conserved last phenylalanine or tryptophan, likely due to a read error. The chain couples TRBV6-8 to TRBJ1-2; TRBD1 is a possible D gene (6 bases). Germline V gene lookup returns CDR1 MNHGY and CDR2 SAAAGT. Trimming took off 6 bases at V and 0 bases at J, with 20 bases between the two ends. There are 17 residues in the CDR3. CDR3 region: CASSSMAGELTNYGYTL. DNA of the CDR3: TGTGCCAGCAGCAGCATGGCAGGGGAACTTACTAACTATGGCTACACCTTA.

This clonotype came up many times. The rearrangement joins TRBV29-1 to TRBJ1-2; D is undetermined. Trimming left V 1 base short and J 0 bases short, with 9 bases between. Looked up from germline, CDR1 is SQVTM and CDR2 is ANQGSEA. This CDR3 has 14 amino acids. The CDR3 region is CSVEVGSANYGYTF. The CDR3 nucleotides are TGCAGCGTTGAAGTGGGGTCAGCTAACTATGGCTACACCTTC.

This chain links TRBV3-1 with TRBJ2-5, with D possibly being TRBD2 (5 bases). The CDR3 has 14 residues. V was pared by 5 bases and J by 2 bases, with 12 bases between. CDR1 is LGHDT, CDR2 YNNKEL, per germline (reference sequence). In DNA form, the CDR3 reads TGTGCCAGCAGCAACTTGCGAGGGCAAGAGACCCAGTACTTC. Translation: CASSNLRGQETQYF.

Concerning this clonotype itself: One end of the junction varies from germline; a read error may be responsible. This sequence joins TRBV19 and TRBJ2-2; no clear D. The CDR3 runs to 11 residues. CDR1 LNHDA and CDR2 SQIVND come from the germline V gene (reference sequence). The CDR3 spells CAGSWTGELFF. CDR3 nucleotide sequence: TGTGCCGGTAGTTGGACCGGGGAGCTGTTTTTT.

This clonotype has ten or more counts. The CDR3 reads CASRQRTAPYEQYF. CDR3 sequence (DNA): TGTGCCAGCAGACAAAGGACAGCGCCCTACGAGCAGTACTTC. V usage is TRBV12-3 or TRBV12-4 and J usage is TRBJ2-7; TRBD1 might be the D (6 bases). Trimming pared 6 bases from V and 2 bases from J, leaving 14 bases between. The CDR3 length is 14 residues.

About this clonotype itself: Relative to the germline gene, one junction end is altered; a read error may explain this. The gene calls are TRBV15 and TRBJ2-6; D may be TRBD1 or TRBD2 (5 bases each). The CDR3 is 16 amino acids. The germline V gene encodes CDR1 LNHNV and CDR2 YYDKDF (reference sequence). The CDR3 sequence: CAASSPGASGANVLTF. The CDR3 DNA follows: TGTGCCGCCAGCAGCCCCGGGGCCTCTGGGGCCAACGTCCTGACTTTC.

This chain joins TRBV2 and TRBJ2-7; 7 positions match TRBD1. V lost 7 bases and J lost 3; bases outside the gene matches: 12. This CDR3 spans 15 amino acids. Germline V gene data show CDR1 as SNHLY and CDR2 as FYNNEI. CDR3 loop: CASNDVGQPIYEQYF. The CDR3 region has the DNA TGTGCCAGCAACGACGTGGGACAGCCTATCTACGAGCAGTACTTC.

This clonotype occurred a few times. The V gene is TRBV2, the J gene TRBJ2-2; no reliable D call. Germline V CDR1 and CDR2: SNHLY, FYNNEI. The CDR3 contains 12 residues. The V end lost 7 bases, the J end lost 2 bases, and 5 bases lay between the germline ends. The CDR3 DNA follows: TGTGCCAGCACCGATAACACCGGGGAGCTGTTTTTT. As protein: CASTDNTGELFF.